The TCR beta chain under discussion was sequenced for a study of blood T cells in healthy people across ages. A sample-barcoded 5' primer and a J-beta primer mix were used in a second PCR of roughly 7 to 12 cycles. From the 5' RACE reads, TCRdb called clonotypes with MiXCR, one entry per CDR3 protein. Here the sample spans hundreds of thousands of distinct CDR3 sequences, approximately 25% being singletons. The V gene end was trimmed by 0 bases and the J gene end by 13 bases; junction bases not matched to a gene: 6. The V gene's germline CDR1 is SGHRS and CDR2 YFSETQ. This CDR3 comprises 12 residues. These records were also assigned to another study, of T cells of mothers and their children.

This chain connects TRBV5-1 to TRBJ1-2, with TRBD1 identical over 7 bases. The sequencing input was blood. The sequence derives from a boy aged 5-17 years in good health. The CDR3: CASSLDPGGCTF. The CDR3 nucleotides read TGCGCCAGCAGCTTGGATCCAGGGGGATGCACCTTC.